The sequence of this TCR beta chain was determined in a study of technical replicates of blood from several donors. CDR3 length: 15 residues. Trimming pared 5 bases from V and 6 bases from J, leaving 17 bases between. CDR1 SGHAT and CDR2 FQDESV come from the germline V gene (reference sequence). The assay was immunoSEQ multiplex PCR, and TCRdb's table has in-frame clones only and misses some. The data show approximately 58,000 clones, 75% to 90% seen once. The sequence was obtained from a human donor in good health. Some clones in this sample may be carry-over from other donors' samples. The sample was PBMCs. The genes are TRBV11-1 and TRBJ2-1; D possibly corresponds to TRBD1 (5 bases). In DNA form, the CDR3 reads TGTGCCAGCAGCCCCCAGAACACAGGTGGCAATGAGCAGTTCTTC. Amino acid sequence: CASSPQNTGGNEQFF.